This T cell receptor (beta chain) appears in the sequencing data of a study of PD-L1 blockade in urothelial cancer. At the level of the study: Atezolizumab, begun by patients in the mid-2010s, was given at 1,200 mg intravenously every 3 weeks. At 6 weeks and at 3 weeks (second dose) after treatment start, blood was analyzed. Reported median T cell count for blood samples was 130,000 to 150,000. Study conclusions and caveats: It was durable-benefit patients whose tumor-associated blood clones expanded more at 3 weeks.

Comments on this clone: Antigen specificity is unknown.

The repertoire was sequenced with immunoSEQ multiplex PCR; TCRdb's copy has only in-frame clones and lacks some. Among some 120,000 clones, about 89% were seen once, and the ten largest hold around 1.7%. V dropped 3 bases and J dropped 8 bases, with 7 bases sitting between them. Germline CDR1 reads MDHEN; CDR2 reads SYDVKM. The CDR3 length is 11 residues. Time point here: peripheral blood 6 weeks after treatment start. This TCR derives from a man aged 55 to 69 with urothelial cancer. V and J are TRBV28 and TRBJ2-5, with D hard to call. Sequences were derived from PBMCs, sampled around atezolizumab (anti-PD-L1) treatment. The chain's CDR3 is CASSFGETQYF. CDR3 sequence (DNA): TGTGCCAGCAGTTTTGGAGAAACCCAGTACTTC.